This TCR beta chain was found in a study of shared clonotypes between healthy human individuals. This CDR3 contains 16 residues. Looked up from germline, CDR1 is SGHDT and CDR2 is YYEEEE. The V end lost 0 bases, the J end lost 0 bases, and 7 bases lay between the germline ends. With regard to this clone: Its antigen is still unknown.

General study points: Compared with memory subsets, naive subsets generally had larger estimated richness. A reduction in generation probabilities was seen for non-shared clonotypes relative to those shared by all four donors.

Execution of the assay was at deep level. This table comes from immunoSEQ multiplex PCR, and its TCRdb copy is limited to in-frame clones, with some not included. The table records around 550,000 clones, 90% to 96% of them present only once. Specimen: naive CD4+ T cells sorted from blood. The sample's subset: CD45RA+ positively selected. This chain joins TRBV5-6 and TRBJ2-6; unclear D gene. The clonotype was recovered from a woman aged 30 to 39 in good health. In DNA form, the CDR3 reads TGTGCCAGCAGCTTGGGGCCTAGCTCTGGGGCCAACGTCCTGACTTTC. This codes for CASSLGPSSGANVLTF. Supplemented by reference TRBV5-6 and TRBJ2-6, the full variable domain reads DAGVTQSPTHLIKTRGQQVTLRCSPKSGHDTVSWYQQALGQGPQFIFQYYEEEERQRGNFPDRFSGHQFPNYSSELNVNALLLGDSALYLCASSLGPSSGANVLTFGAGSRLTVL.